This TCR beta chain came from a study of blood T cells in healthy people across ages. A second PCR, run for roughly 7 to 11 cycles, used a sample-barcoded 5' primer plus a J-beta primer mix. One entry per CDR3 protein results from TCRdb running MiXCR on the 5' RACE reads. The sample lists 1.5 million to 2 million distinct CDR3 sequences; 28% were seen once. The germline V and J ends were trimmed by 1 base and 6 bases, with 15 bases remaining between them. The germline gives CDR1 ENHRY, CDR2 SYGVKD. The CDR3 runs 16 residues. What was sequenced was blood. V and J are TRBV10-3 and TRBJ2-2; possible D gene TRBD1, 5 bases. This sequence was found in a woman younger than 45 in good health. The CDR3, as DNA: TGTGCCATCAGTGAGTTGCCACACACAGGACCCGGGGAGCTGTTTTTT. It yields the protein CAISELPHTGPGELFF.